This TCR beta chain was documented in a study of shared clonotypes between healthy human individuals. As for the study in general: CD4 naive cells filled three plates per donor, CD4 memory three, CD8 naive two and CD8 memory one.

The ends were cut back, 6 bases at V and 6 bases at J, with 15 bases in the middle. The CDR3 consists of 14 residues. Germline CDR1 MNHEY, CDR2 SMNVEV (reference sequence). Whole-study findings and limits: On the whole, naive subsets had larger estimated richness than memory subsets had. The sharing of about 5.3% of naive CD4 clonotypes was seen across a few donors.

Concerning this clone: Its target is unknown.

Each PCR replicate from the sorted subsets contained about 210 ng DNA, which is about 30,000 T cell genomes. Method: immunoSEQ multiplex PCR; TCRdb's copy keeps in-frame clones and lacks some. The table includes around 2,000,000 clones, roughly 94% detected once. This chain connects TRBV27 to TRBJ2-1; D possibly matches TRBD1 or TRBD2 (5 bases each). Sequences were obtained from naive CD4+ T cells sorted from blood. Sample subset: CD45RA+ positively selected. The sequence derives from a man younger than 35 in good health. This CDR3 reads CASSQEGRTNEQFF. CDR3 in DNA: TGTGCCAGCAGCCAAGAGGGACGGACCAATGAGCAGTTCTTC.